A selection of T cell receptor beta chains follows, all from one sample in a study of blood T cell repertoires in COVID-19. Assay used: immunoSEQ multiplex PCR; TCRdb lists only in-frame clones, some missing. The data show about 83,000 clones, around 86% seen once. Sequenced: peripheral blood. The receptors derive from a man older than 75 with active or convalescent COVID-19. The CDR3 runs from the conserved cysteine through the conserved F or W. Fields, in order: clone size, J gene, V gene, D gene, CDR3 DNA, CDR3 protein. The D gene is left open where the match is weak. Clone size, where shown, is once, few, many, or a class for clones that have expanded.

>NA|TRBJ2-1|TRBV5-8|NA
TGTGCCAGCAGCTCAAGGGGGTCCGTCCCCTACAATGAGCAGTTCTTC
CASSSRGSVPYNEQFF
>NA|TRBJ1-2|TRBV28|TRBD1
TGTGCCAGCAGTCACCACTCAGGGGGCGATAATGGCTACACCTTC
CASSHHSGGDNGYTF
>NA|TRBJ2-2|TRBV5-1|NA
TGCGCCAGCAGCTTGAGCGGCAGCCCGTCGAACACCGGGGAGCTGTTTTTT
CASSLSGSPSNTGELFF
>once|TRBJ1-1|TRBV14|NA
TGTGCCAGCAGCCAAGATTTACAGGGTCGTACTGAAGCTTTCTTT
CASSQDLQGRTEAFF
>few|TRBJ1-1|TRBV19|NA
TGTGCCAGTAGTATGACCAGGGGTGAAGCTTTCTTT
CASSMTRGEAFF
>NA|TRBJ2-5|TRBV2|TRBD2
TGTGCCAGCAGTGGCCTAGCGGGAGTAGAGACCCAGTACTTC
CASSGLAGVETQYF
>NA|TRBJ2-3|TRBV12-2|NA
TGTGCAAGTCGCCCCCGAGGGCGAGGACCGGATACGCAGTATTTT
CASRPRGRGPDTQYF
>NA|TRBJ1-1|TRBV28|NA
TGTGCCAGCAGGATAGGGAGGAACACTGAAGCTTTCTTT
CASRIGRNTEAFF
>NA|TRBJ2-2|TRBV7-2|NA
TGTGCCAGCAGCTTACGTTCTGTCTTCGCGAACACCGGGGAGCTGTTTTTT
CASSLRSVFANTGELFF
>few|TRBJ1-2|TRBV9|NA
TGTGCCAGCAGCGACGGACAGTTTCCTGGCTACACCTTC
CASSDGQFPGYTF
>NA|TRBJ1-2|TRBV5-1|TRBD1
TGCGCCAGCAGCCGCCGGGACAGGAACTATGGCTACACCTTC
CASSRRDRNYGYTF
>NA|TRBJ2-5|TRBV24-1|NA
TGTGCCACCAGTTTTCCAGGGATAGAGACCCAGTACTTC
CATSFPGIETQYF
>NA|TRBJ1-2|TRBV19|TRBD1
TGTGCCAGTAGTCGGTTGCGCCCGACTCCGGGACAGGGAGGTGTTAGTTACACCTTC
CASSRLRPTPGQGGVSYTF
>NA|TRBJ1-5|TRBV7-9|NA
TGTGCCAGCAGCTTTTCAGGGTCCCAGTCCCAGCATTTT
CASSFSGSQSQHF
>NA|TRBJ1-1|TRBV5-1|TRBD1
TGCGCCAGCAGCTTTCAGACAGGGGAAAACACTGAAGCTTTCTTT
CASSFQTGENTEAFF
>NA|TRBJ1-4|TRBV13|TRBD1
TGTGCCAGCAGCTTAGGAGGGACAGGGAAACTGTTTTTT
CASSLGGTGKLFF